The following is a TCR beta chain sequence with its context. What it recognizes is unknown. These data come from a study of blood T cells in healthy people across ages. For the second PCR, which ran for roughly 6 to 12 cycles, a sample-barcoded 5' primer and a J-beta primer mix were used. TCRdb recomputed calls from the 5' RACE reads with MiXCR, one row per CDR3 protein. The table lists hundreds of thousands of distinct CDR3 sequences, less than 40% of them singletons. The study's findings and limits: Those diversity estimates obtained from one million T cells were thought to be underestimates.

The sequence derives from a woman of 80 years or more in good health. The sequenced sample was blood.

The CDR3 DNA follows: TGTGCCTGGAGCAGGGGGGGCGGGGGCAATCAGCCCCAGCATTTT. It codes for CAWSRGGGGNQPQHF. This chain links TRBV30 with TRBJ1-5; 7 nucleotides align to TRBD1. This CDR3 spans 15 amino acids. V shed 3 bases and J 2 bases; nucleotides not matched to a gene: 7. Germline V gives CDR1 GTSNPN, CDR2 SVGIG (reference sequence).